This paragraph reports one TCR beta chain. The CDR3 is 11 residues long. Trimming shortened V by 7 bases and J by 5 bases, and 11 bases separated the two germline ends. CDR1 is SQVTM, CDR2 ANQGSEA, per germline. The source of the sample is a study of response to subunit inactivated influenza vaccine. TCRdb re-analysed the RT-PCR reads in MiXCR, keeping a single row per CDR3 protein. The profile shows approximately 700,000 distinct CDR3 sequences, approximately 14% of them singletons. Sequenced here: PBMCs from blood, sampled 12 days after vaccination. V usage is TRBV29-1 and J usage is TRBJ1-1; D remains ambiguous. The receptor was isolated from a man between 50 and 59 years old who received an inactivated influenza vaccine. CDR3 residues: CSGQRETEAFF. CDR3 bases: TGCAGCGGCCAAAGGGAGACTGAAGCTTTCTTT.